This T cell receptor beta chain was captured in a study of blood T cell repertoires in COVID-19. Overall study context: Specimens from acute and convalescent COVID-19 originated in the United States, Italy and Spain. The analysed material was cDNA or gDNA that came from T cells, B-cell-depleted T cells, or PBMCs.

Original methodology: Estimation of nucleated cell counts relied on the amplification of reference gene primers. Only in-frame clones appear in the TCRdb table, and some are missing; sequencing was by immunoSEQ multiplex PCR. Clonal size and the V and J genes are those of that table, whereas D and trimming came from the DNA. The data contain over 150,000 clones, around 83% of them singletons. CDR3 size: 14 residues. Trimming took 7 bases from V and 5 from J, leaving 15 bases between them. Germline CDR1 is MNHEY and CDR2 is SMNVEV (reference sequence). Seattle researchers signed up patients amid active infection and tracked them longitudinally.

Material: peripheral blood. The sequence was obtained from a woman aged 55-69 years with COVID-19, enrolled during active disease. V and J are TRBV27 and TRBJ2-1, with D maybe TRBD1 (5 bases). In DNA form, the CDR3 reads TGTGCCAGCATTCGACAGCCTACCGACAATGAGCAGTTCTTC. This sequence encodes CASIRQPTDNEQFF.